These T cell receptor beta chains were read from a single sample in a study of T-cell reconstitution after alpha-beta-depleted transplantation in children. Using its own MiXCR run on the PCR reads, TCRdb lists one record per CDR3 protein. The table lists about 460,000 distinct CDR3 sequences, about 10% of them singletons. This specimen consisted of PBMCs, obtained before TCRalphabeta/CD19-depleted stem cell transplant. The receptors originated from a child aged 2-15 years with inherited bone marrow failure, due to receive a stem cell transplant. Each CDR3 is given with its conserved first and last residue. A D gene is named only where the DNA matches it firmly. Rows give clone size only sometimes, using once, few, many, or a class for an expanded clone.

clone_size,j_call,d_call,v_call,cdr3_aa,cdr3_nt
many,TRBJ1-1,TRBD1,TRBV19,CASSITGTGNTEAFF,TGTGCCAGTAGTATTACTGGGACAGGGAACACTGAAGCTTTCTTT
.,TRBJ2-2,.,TRBV2,CTSCFRGLPHRENTGELFF,TGTACCAGCTGTTTCCGGGGGCTGCCGCACAGGGAGAACACCGGGGAGCTGTTTTTT
many,TRBJ2-1,TRBD2,TRBV5-1,CASTAGGLGPYNEQFF,TGCGCCAGCACCGCGGGGGGACTAGGACCATACAATGAGCAGTTCTTC
.,TRBJ2-5,.,TRBV29-1,CSVAPGTPFQETQYF,TGCAGCGTCGCGCCGGGGACACCATTCCAAGAGACCCAGTACTTC
.,TRBJ2-7,.,TRBV6-5,CASSCSRRVYDEQYF,TGTGCCAGCAGTTGCTCGCGCAGGGTCTACGACGAGCAGTACTTC
few,TRBJ1-1,.,TRBV2,CASLRGPRAFF,TGTGCCAGCTTGCGGGGGCCCAGGGCTTTCTTT
many,TRBJ1-2,.,TRBV28,CASSLSPVGGYTF,TGTGCCAGCAGTTTATCTCCGGTTGGGGGCTACACCTTC
many,TRBJ2-5,.,TRBV29-1,CSVERGRGQETQYF,TGCAGCGTTGAAAGAGGCAGGGGCCAAGAGACCCAGTACTTC
many,TRBJ2-3,TRBD2,TRBV4-3,CASSQVIGGRGTDTQYF,TGCGCCAGCAGCCAAGTCATAGGAGGGAGGGGCACAGATACGCAGTATTTT
many,TRBJ2-1,TRBD1,TRBV4-3,CASSQDFPARTGGPSGSYNEQFF,TGCGCCAGCAGCCAAGATTTTCCCGCGAGGACAGGGGGCCCTAGCGGGTCTTACAATGAGCAGTTCTTC
many,TRBJ2-2,.,TRBV2,CASSETGIWATGELFF,TGTGCCAGCAGTGAAACGGGCATATGGGCCACCGGGGAGCTGTTTTTT
many,TRBJ2-1,TRBD1,TRBV7-9,CASSLGDRVLNEQFF,TGTGCCAGCAGCTTAGGGGACAGGGTACTCAATGAGCAGTTCTTC
.,TRBJ2-5,.,TRBV29-1,CSVVGVGETQYF,TGCAGCGTTGTCGGGGTAGGGGAGACCCAGTACTTC
many,TRBJ2-5,.,TRBV7-2,CASSRRQGGGETQYF,TGTGCCAGCAGCCGCAGACAGGGAGGGGGGGAGACCCAGTACTTC
.,TRBJ2-3,.,TRBV24-1,CATSDLSTDTQYF,TGTGCCACCAGTGATCTCTCAACAGATACGCAGTATTTT
many,TRBJ2-7,.,TRBV4-3,CASSQARDLGYEQYF,TGCGCCAGCAGCCAAGCCCGAGATCTGGGTTACGAGCAGTACTTC
few,TRBJ2-1,TRBD2,TRBV11-1,CASSLEASGSRGFGDEQFF,TGTGCCAGCAGCTTAGAGGCTAGCGGGAGTAGGGGTTTTGGGGATGAGCAGTTCTTC
many,TRBJ2-1,TRBD2,TRBV12-3/TRBV12-4,CASSLRGVHYNEQFF,TGTGCCAGCAGTTTGCGGGGGGTACACTACAATGAGCAGTTCTTC
many,TRBJ1-2,.,TRBV11-2,CASSTPSGGYTF,TGTGCCAGCAGCACGCCTTCGGGGGGCTACACCTTC
many,TRBJ1-4,TRBD1,TRBV12-3/TRBV12-4,CASSLTTGGYNEKLFF,TGTGCCAGCAGTTTGACAACAGGGGGCTATAATGAAAAACTGTTTTTT
many,TRBJ2-1,TRBD2,TRBV4-3,CASSQTQAGVVYNEQFF,TGCGCCAGCAGCCAGACCCAAGCGGGAGTGGTCTACAATGAGCAGTTCTTC
many,TRBJ2-3,TRBD2,TRBV6-5,CASSYPGLAGRETDTQYF,TGTGCCAGCAGTTACCCGGGACTAGCGGGACGGGAGACAGATACGCAGTATTTT
many,TRBJ2-2,.,TRBV6-5,CASSYSTQSGELFF,TGTGCCAGCAGTTACTCTACGCAGTCCGGGGAGCTGTTTTTT
many,TRBJ2-2,.,TRBV27,CASSLVVAGELFF,TGTGCCAGCAGTTTAGTGGTAGCCGGGGAGCTGTTTTTT
many,TRBJ1-4,.,TRBV29-1,CSVESALGLFF,TGCAGCGTTGAATCGGCCCTGGGACTGTTTTTT
many,TRBJ1-5,TRBD1,TRBV20-1,CSAREPGQGAYGQPQHF,TGCAGTGCTAGAGAGCCGGGACAGGGGGCTTATGGGCAGCCCCAGCATTTT
.,TRBJ1-1,TRBD1,TRBV3-1,CASSVSDRAEAFF,TGTGCCAGCAGCGTCTCCGACAGGGCTGAAGCTTTCTTT
many,TRBJ1-1,.,TRBV6-5,CASSYSKRNTEAFF,TGTGCCAGCAGTTACTCGAAACGGAACACTGAAGCTTTCTTT
many,TRBJ1-6,.,TRBV10-3,CAISESTRNPYNSPLHF,TGTGCCATCAGTGAGTCGACACGAAACCCTTATAATTCACCCCTCCACTTT
.,TRBJ2-1,.,TRBV10-3,CATQGNNEQFF,TGTGCCACTCAGGGGAACAATGAGCAGTTCTTC
.,TRBJ2-1,TRBD1,TRBV5-1,CASRSDRAERSRSYNEQFF,TGCGCCAGCAGGTCGGACAGGGCGGAGCGCTCCCGCTCCTACAATGAGCAGTTCTTC
many,TRBJ2-7,TRBD1,TRBV20-1,CTPGQGNYEQYF,TGCACTCCGGGACAGGGGAACTACGAGCAGTACTTC
many,TRBJ2-1,TRBD2,TRBV28,CASSLSYLTSGSSYNEQFF,TGTGCCAGCAGTTTATCCTACTTGACTAGCGGAAGCTCCTACAATGAGCAGTTCTTC
many,TRBJ2-7,TRBD2,TRBV6-1,CASKAGVSYEQYF,TGTGCCAGCAAAGCGGGAGTTTCCTACGAGCAGTACTTC
few,TRBJ2-3,TRBD2,TRBV7-9,CASSTGGRVTDTQYF,TGTGCCAGCAGCACCGGCGGGAGGGTCACAGATACGCAGTATTTT
many,TRBJ2-3,.,TRBV12-3/TRBV12-4,CASSFRPGRADTQYF,TGTGCCAGCAGTTTTCGGCCCGGACGTGCAGATACGCAGTATTTT
few,TRBJ1-6,TRBD1,TRBV12-3/TRBV12-4,CASSLSLGTGVSLYSPLHF,TGTGCCAGCAGTTTAAGCCTGGGGACAGGGGTTTCCCTGTATTCACCCCTCCACTTT
many,TRBJ1-2,.,TRBV27,CASSLGGLSSYTF,TGTGCCAGCAGTTTAGGAGGGCTTTCGAGCTACACCTTC
many,TRBJ2-3,TRBD2,TRBV27,CASRWTGTSGSADTQYF,TGTGCCAGCAGGTGGACCGGGACTAGCGGGAGTGCAGATACGCAGTATTTT
few,TRBJ2-1,.,TRBV20-1,CSATLGAYNEQFF,TGCAGTGCTACCCTGGGGGCTTACAATGAGCAGTTCTTC
many,TRBJ2-1,TRBD2,TRBV12-3/TRBV12-4,CASSPRTSGLMGNEQFF,TGTGCCAGCAGTCCAAGGACTAGCGGGTTAATGGGTAATGAGCAGTTCTTC